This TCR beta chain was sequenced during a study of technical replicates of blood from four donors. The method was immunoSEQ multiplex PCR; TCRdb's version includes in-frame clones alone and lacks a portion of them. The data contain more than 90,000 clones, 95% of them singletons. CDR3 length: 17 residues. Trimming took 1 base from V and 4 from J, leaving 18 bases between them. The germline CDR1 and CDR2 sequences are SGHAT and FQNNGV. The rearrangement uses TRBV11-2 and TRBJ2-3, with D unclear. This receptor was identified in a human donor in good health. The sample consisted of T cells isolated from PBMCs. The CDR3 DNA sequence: TGTGCCAGCAGCTTAGCCTTCAACCTACGTATCTCAGATACGCAGTATTTT. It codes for CASSLAFNLRISDTQYF.